These T cell receptor beta chains were read from a single sample in a study of T cells in Graves' hyperthyroidism and ophthalmopathy. TCRdb re-called the multiplex PCR reads with MiXCR, one entry per CDR3 protein. Of 450,000 to 700,000 distinct CDR3 sequences in the sample, around 45% were seen once. Sequencing used peripheral blood or thyroid tissue (not recorded which). Source of these receptors: an adult woman with Graves' disease, either hyperthyroidism or ophthalmopathy (not recorded which). CDR3s include the opening cysteine and the closing phenylalanine or tryptophan. A D gene is named only where the DNA matches it firmly. The size entry is marked missing in some rows and otherwise reads once, few, many or a size class.

- TRBJ1-2 TRBV6-1 many TGTGCCAGCAGTGAAGGACAGGCTTATGGCTACACCTTC CASSEGQAYGYTF
- TRBJ1-2 TRBV14 many TGTGCCAGCAGCCGCTGGGCGGATGGCTACACCTTC CASSRWADGYTF
- TRBJ2-7 TRBV7-6 many TGTGCCAGTACTCTCGGGGGCGACTCCTACGAGCAGTACTTC CASTLGGDSYEQYF
- TRBJ2-5 TRBV7-9 once TGTGCCAGCAGCGGGAGAAGGGTTGGAGAGACCCAGTACTTC CASSGRRVGETQYF
- TRBJ1-5 TRBV7-8 - TGTGCCAGCAGCTATAGCGGGAGGGCCCGCAATGAGCATTTT CASSYSGRARNEHF
- TRBJ2-5 TRBV7-9 - TGTGCCAGCAGCCCCTGGACGGAAGAGACCCAGTACTTC CASSPWTEETQYF
TRBD1 TRBJ1-4 TRBV5-6 once TGTGCCAGCAGCATCGGGACAGCCGAAAAACTGTTTTTT CASSIGTAEKLFF
- TRBJ1-2 TRBV7-4 - TGTGCCAGCAGCCCCGCGACGGGGAATGGCTACACCTTC CASSPATGNGYTF
TRBD2 TRBJ2-7 TRBV20-1 - TGCAGTGCCCGAAGCTTGGGGACTATATTCTACGAGCAGTACTTC CSARSLGTIFYEQYF
TRBD2 TRBJ2-7 TRBV7-2 many TGTGCCAGCAGCCTCCGGACTAGCGGGGACCAGTACTTC CASSLRTSGDQYF
- TRBJ2-7 TRBV18 many TGTGCCAGCTCGTCCCTATACTCCGAGGTGACCTACGAGCAGTACTTC CASSSLYSEVTYEQYF
- TRBJ2-7 TRBV28 - TGTGCCAGCAGTTTACCGGGACGGATCTACGAGCAGTACTTC CASSLPGRIYEQYF
- TRBJ1-4 TRBV20-1 many TGCAGTGCGCGGACTGGAACTAATGAAAAACTGTTTTTT CSARTGTNEKLFF
- TRBJ1-2 TRBV24-1 - TGTGCCACCAGGGGGGGCAGTCGCGGCTACACCTTC CATRGGSRGYTF
- TRBJ2-5 TRBV2 - TGTGCCAGCAGTGAACAGGGGAGCTACACCTTGGGGCAAGAGACCCAGTACTTC CASSEQGSYTLGQETQYF
TRBD1 TRBJ1-1 TRBV14 - TGTGCCAGCAGCCTGAACAGGGGCCAGAACACTGAAGCTTTCTTT CASSLNRGQNTEAFF
- TRBJ1-1 TRBV3-1 many TGTGCCAGCAGCCAAGACCCAGGGTTAAGCACTGAAGCTTTCTTT CASSQDPGLSTEAFF
TRBD2 TRBJ2-5 TRBV29-1 - TGCAGCTCCGGGACTAGCGGGAGATCAGAGACCCAGTACTTC CSSGTSGRSETQYF
TRBD1 TRBJ2-7 TRBV4-1 many TGCGCCAGCAGCCAACTCCGGGACAGGTCCTACGAGCAGTACTTC CASSQLRDRSYEQYF
TRBD1 TRBJ1-4 TRBV25-1 few TGTGCCAGCAGTGAAACAGGGGTTGAAAAACTGTTTTTT CASSETGVEKLFF
TRBD2 TRBJ2-2 TRBV11-2 many TGTGCCAGCAGCTTATGGCGGGAGGGTACCGGGGAGCTGTTTTTT CASSLWREGTGELFF
- TRBJ2-5 TRBV4-1 - TGCGCCAGCAGCCAAGGGTCCCAGTACTTC CASSQGSQYF
TRBD1 TRBJ2-7 TRBV29-1 - TGCAGCGTTGGAACAGGGGGGAACTACGAGCAGTACTTC CSVGTGGNYEQYF
- TRBJ2-2 TRBV7-9 - TGTGCCAGCAGTGGGGAGGTTCCCGGGGAGCTGTTTTTT CASSGEVPGELFF
- TRBJ2-5 TRBV7-9 - TGTGCCAGCAGCCACCGTAGCGACCCTCCTGAGACCCAGTACTTC CASSHRSDPPETQYF
TRBD1 TRBJ2-7 TRBV2 - TGTGCCAGCAGCCGGACAGGGGGTATTCTCTATGAGTACTTC CASSRTGGILYEYF
- TRBJ1-5 TRBV27 many TGTGCCAGCAGTTTATACCCTACTAGTCAGCCCCAGCATTTT CASSLYPTSQPQHF
- TRBJ2-7 TRBV7-8 - TGTGCCAGCCGCGCGACGGGGACCTACGAGCAGTACTTC CASRATGTYEQYF
- TRBJ2-5 TRBV11-2 few TGTGCCAGCAGCATACGGGGGAGAGAGTCCCAGTACTTC CASSIRGRESQYF
- TRBJ1-1 TRBV29-1 many TGCAGCGGCCAGACAGGGAACACTGAAGCTTTCTTT CSGQTGNTEAFF
- TRBJ1-6 TRBV20-1 few TGCAGTGCTAGAAATGTAGGGGGTGGCTCACCCCTCCACTTT CSARNVGGGSPLHF
- TRBJ2-2 TRBV2 many TGTGCCAGCATTGGCCGGACGAACACCGGGGAGCTGTTTTTT CASIGRTNTGELFF
- TRBJ1-1 TRBV27 few TGTGCCAGCAGTTTCCCCGGACTGGGGGGAGCTTTCTTT CASSFPGLGGAFF
- TRBJ1-2 TRBV27 - TGTGCCAGCAGTTCTTCCTCAAGGGGGGGAGACTATGGCTACACCTTC CASSSSSRGGDYGYTF
- TRBJ2-4 TRBV2 - TGTGCCAGCAGTAGCACAGCCAAAAACATTCAGTACTTC CASSSTAKNIQYF
- TRBJ1-6 TRBV5-1 - TGCGCCAGCAGCGTAGAGGATAATTCACCCCTCCACTTT CASSVEDNSPLHF
- TRBJ1-2 TRBV6-6 many TGTGCCAGCAGTTACGCTCTCATGACCTATGGCTACACCTTC CASSYALMTYGYTF
- TRBJ2-7 TRBV9 many TGTGCCAGCAGCCCTCCCGGGTCCCTGGGCGAGCAGTACTTC CASSPPGSLGEQYF
- TRBJ1-6 TRBV7-9 many TGTGCCAGCAGGTTGGCAGTCAGCACTGTTAATAATTCACCCCTCCACTTT CASRLAVSTVNNSPLHF
- TRBJ2-7 TRBV25-1 few TGTGCCAGCAGTGAATCTGGGAGAGCCTACGAGCAGTACTTC CASSESGRAYEQYF
TRBD1 TRBJ2-7 TRBV20-1 many TGCAGTGCTAGATTCCGGGACAGGAGCTACGAGCAGTACTTC CSARFRDRSYEQYF
- TRBJ2-5 TRBV7-9 - TGTGCCAGCAACCAGGGGGGCTTCCAAGAGACCCAGTACTTC CASNQGGFQETQYF
- TRBJ1-6 TRBV7-9 many TGTGCCAGCAGCTTAGTTCTCACTAATTCACCCCTCCACTTT CASSLVLTNSPLHF
- TRBJ1-3 TRBV20-1 - TGCAGTGCTAGGGAAGGGGTAGACACCATATATTTT CSAREGVDTIYF